The 25 T cell receptor beta chains below all came from one sample that was sequenced in a study of cytomegalovirus exposure and HLA in healthy donors. The PCR ran on 60 Vbeta and 13 Jbeta primers. TCRdb's copy holds only in-frame clones and misses some; the assay was immunoSEQ multiplex PCR. The data show 80,000 or so clones, around 78% seen once. Sequencing was carried out using PBMCs. The receptors were sampled from a man aged 40-55 years in good health and CMV-seronegative.

This chain uses TRBV14 with TRBJ1-2; 7 positions match TRBD1. With 5 bases clipped from V and 5 bases from J, the junction kept 8 bases outside the gene matches. Germline lookup yields CDR1 SGHDN and CDR2 FVKESK. There are 14 residues in the CDR3. CDR3 DNA sequence: TGTGCCAGCAGCGAAGGGTTCAGGGGGTATGGCTACACCTTC. It specifies CASSEGFRGYGYTF.

The rearrangement joins TRBV7-2 to TRBJ1-2; weak D call: TRBD1 (5 bases). From germline, CDR1 is SGHTA and CDR2 FQGNSA. V was clipped by 3 bases and J by 2 bases, with 7 bases between them. This CDR3 comprises 13 residues. In nucleotides, the CDR3 is TGTGCCAGCAGCTTCGACAGAAACTATGGCTACACCTTC. Its protein is CASSFDRNYGYTF.

V is TRBV18 and J is TRBJ1-1, with D perhaps matching TRBD1 (5 bases). The CDR3 is 16 amino acids. With 0 bases removed from V and 3 bases from J, the gap between germline ends came to 14 bases. Germline loops: CDR1 KGHSH, CDR2 LQKENI. This CDR3 is CASSPPGRREDTEAFF. The CDR3 coding sequence is TGTGCCAGCTCACCACCGGGGCGCCGGGAGGACACTGAAGCTTTCTTT.

The chain recombines TRBV5-1 with TRBJ1-1, with TRBD1 as a possible D gene (6 bases). Germline V gene lookup returns CDR1 SGHRS and CDR2 YFSETQ. Trimming took 2 bases from V and 1 from J, leaving 9 bases between them. The CDR3 length is 14 residues. The CDR3 loop reads CASSFWGQNTEAFF. The CDR3 DNA reads TGCGCCAGCAGCTTCTGGGGGCAGAACACTGAAGCTTTCTTT. Combining the CDR3 with reference TRBV5-1 and TRBJ1-1 gives the whole variable domain KAGVTQTPRYLIKTRGQQVTLSCSPISGHRSVSWYQQTPGQGLQFLFEYFSETQRNKGNFPGRFSGRQFSNSRSEMNVSTLELGDSALYLCASSFWGQNTEAFFGQGTRLTVV.

This sequence joins TRBV7-8 and TRBJ2-1, with 7 bases that match TRBD2. This CDR3 region has 20 residues. Per germline, CDR1 SGHVS and CDR2 FQNEAQ. V dropped 4 bases and J dropped 0; count of bases not matched to a gene: 18. DNA of the CDR3: TGTGCCAGCAGCTCCATGATAATCCTCAGCGGGGCAAGCTCCTACAATGAGCAGTTCTTC. Its translation is CASSSMIILSGASSYNEQFF.

The chain is built from TRBV28 and TRBJ2-5; D possibly corresponds to TRBD1 (5 bases). The CDR3 is made up of 13 amino acids. Germline lookup yields CDR1 MDHEN and CDR2 SYDVKM. Trimming cost V 4 bases and J 2 bases, with 8 bases left between them. CDR3 nucleotides: TGTGCCAGCAGTTACGGACATCAAGAGACCCAGTACTTC. This codes for CASSYGHQETQYF.

The V call is TRBV7-3, the J call TRBJ2-5, with 8 bases matching TRBD2. The CDR3 consists of 14 residues. With 5 bases clipped from V and 1 base from J, the junction kept 3 bases outside the gene matches. Germline V gives CDR1 SGHTA, CDR2 FQGTGA. The DNA of the CDR3 is TGTGCCAGCAGCCAGCGGGGGAGCCAAGAGACCCAGTACTTC. Protein product: CASSQRGSQETQYF.

The chain is built from TRBV5-1 and TRBJ2-3, with TRBD1 identical over 8 bases. V lost 6 bases and J lost 2; bases outside the gene matches: 5. Germline V lookup: CDR1 SGHRS, CDR2 YFSETQ. This CDR3 is 14 amino acids long. Here the CDR3 reads CASTQTGDTDTQYF. The CDR3 DNA reads as TGCGCCAGCACCCAGACAGGGGACACAGATACGCAGTATTTT.

The rearrangement links TRBV5-1 to TRBJ1-1; TRBD1 matches at 8 bases. The CDR3 has 13 amino acids. V was clipped by 4 bases and J by 7 bases; unmatched bases: 6. Germline V gives CDR1 SGHRS, CDR2 YFSETQ. DNA for the CDR3: TGCGCCAGCAGCAGAGGACAGGGTGGTGAAGCTTTCTTT. Amino acids: CASSRGQGGEAFF.

J is TRBJ2-7 and V is TRBV6-5; TRBD1 agrees at 12 bases. CDR3 length equals 14 residues. CDR1 and CDR2 (germline): MNHEY, SVGAGI. Trimming at V came to 8 bases and at J to 5 bases, leaving 7 bases not matched to a gene. Here the CDR3 DNA reads TGTGCCAGCGGCCGGGACAGGGGGCCCAACGAGCAGTACTTC. Translation gives CASGRDRGPNEQYF.

V is TRBV7-9 and J is TRBJ1-1, with D tentatively TRBD1 (5 bases). The germline V and J ends were trimmed by 5 bases and 0 bases, with 16 bases remaining between them. The V gene's germline CDR1 is SEHNR and CDR2 FQNEAQ (reference sequence). The length of the CDR3 is 16 residues. The CDR3 reads CASSAPGLSMNTEAFF. In DNA form, the CDR3 reads TGTGCCAGCAGCGCACCGGGACTCAGCATGAACACTGAAGCTTTCTTT.

The chain links TRBV10-3 to TRBJ2-5; 10 bases align to TRBD1. CDR1 ENHRY and CDR2 SYGVKD come from the germline V gene. V shed 6 bases and J 2 bases; nucleotides not matched to a gene: 3. The CDR3 consists of 14 residues. The chain's CDR3 is CAIRGDRGQETQYF. Here the CDR3 DNA reads TGTGCCATCAGAGGGGACAGGGGACAAGAGACCCAGTACTTC.

A few counts support this clone. This chain uses TRBV2 with TRBJ2-5; the D gene is possibly TRBD2 (5 bases). Germline assignment: CDR1 SNHLY and CDR2 FYNNEI. Trimming pared 4 bases from V and 7 bases from J, leaving 16 bases between. The CDR3 extends over 14 amino acids. Written as DNA, the CDR3 is TGTGCCAGCAGTGTCGGACTCGTGGGATGGACCCAGTACTTC. Residues: CASSVGLVGWTQYF.

This clone turned up a few times. The rearrangement links TRBV28 to TRBJ1-1; possibly TRBD1 for D (5 bases). The CDR3 is 16 amino acids. Germline loops: CDR1 MDHEN, CDR2 SYDVKM. Trimming stripped 6 bases from V and 1 base from J, with 18 bases between. The CDR3 DNA follows: TGTGCCAGCAGGGACCCATTAGGGGTCCGGAACACTGAAGCTTTCTTT. It yields the protein CASRDPLGVRNTEAFF.

This clone was detected only once. J is TRBJ1-2 and V is TRBV5-6, with 8 bases fitting TRBD1. The CDR3 loop spans 15 amino acids. V shed 0 bases and J 4 bases; nucleotides not matched to a gene: 5. The germline V gene encodes CDR1 SGHDT and CDR2 YYEEEE. The CDR3 coding sequence is TGTGCCAGCAGCTTGGAGGGGACAGGCGCCTATGGCTACACCTTC. Translating it yields CASSLEGTGAYGYTF.

This clone was seen a single time. This chain links TRBV7-8 with TRBJ2-1; 10 bases are a match to TRBD2. Per germline, CDR1 SGHVS and CDR2 FQNEAQ. Trimming took 0 bases from V and 4 from J; bases not matched to a gene: 0. CDR3 length: 15 residues. The CDR3 spells CASSLASGGYNEQFF. The CDR3 DNA follows: TGTGCCAGCAGCTTAGCTAGCGGGGGGTACAATGAGCAGTTCTTC. Filled out from reference TRBV7-8 and TRBJ2-1, the complete variable domain reads GAGVSQSPRYKVAKRGQDVALRCDPISGHVSLFWYQQALGQGPEFLTYFQNEAQLDKSGLPSDRFFAERPEGSVSTLKIQRTQQEDSAVYLCASSLASGGYNEQFFGPGTRLTVL.

The V and J genes are TRBV5-1 and TRBJ2-3; the match to TRBD1 covers 9 bases. CDR1 SGHRS and CDR2 YFSETQ come from the germline V gene. The V and J ends lost 4 bases and 6 bases, in that order; junction bases with no gene match: 9. The CDR3 is made up of 15 amino acids. CDR3 sequence reads: CASSPFFGQGDTQYF. For the CDR3, the DNA is TGCGCCAGCAGCCCATTTTTCGGACAGGGGGATACGCAGTATTTT.

The J gene is TRBJ2-1, the V gene TRBV7-2, with 8 bases fitting TRBD1. The CDR3 is 14 residues long. The V gene end was trimmed by 8 bases and the J gene end by 3 bases; junction bases not matched to a gene: 6. The germline gives CDR1 SGHTA, CDR2 FQGNSA. CDR3 bases: TGTGCCAGCCAGGGACAGGTAGACTACAATGAGCAGTTCTTC. It is translated as CASQGQVDYNEQFF.

In its sample, this clone was seen a few times. The chain combines TRBV5-1 with TRBJ2-1, with 9 bases that match TRBD2. V lost 2 bases and J lost 3; bases outside the gene matches: 6. There are 16 residues in the CDR3. Germline loops: CDR1 SGHRS, CDR2 YFSETQ. CDR3 in amino acids: CASSLGSGGLYNEQFF. DNA of the CDR3: TGCGCCAGCAGCTTAGGAAGCGGGGGGCTCTACAATGAGCAGTTCTTC.

V usage is TRBV18 and J usage is TRBJ1-4, with D unresolved. Germline CDR1 is KGHSH and CDR2 is LQKENI. Deletions cut 2 bases from V and 6 bases from J, with 10 bases between. The CDR3 is 14 residues long. DNA of the CDR3: TGTGCCAGCTCACCATGGCAGGAGGATGAAAAACTGTTTTTT. Amino acid sequence: CASSPWQEDEKLFF.

This clone was picked up one time. The V call is TRBV5-1, the J call TRBJ2-6; D not certain. Between the trimmed V and J ends, which lost 0 bases and 4 bases, there was a span of 5 bases. The germline gives CDR1 SGHRS, CDR2 YFSETQ. The CDR3 is 14 amino acids. The CDR3 DNA sequence: TGCGCCAGCAGCTTGGCATCCGGGGCCAACGTCCTGACTTTC. This sequence encodes CASSLASGANVLTF. Supplemented by reference TRBV5-1 and TRBJ2-6, the full variable domain reads KAGVTQTPRYLIKTRGQQVTLSCSPISGHRSVSWYQQTPGQGLQFLFEYFSETQRNKGNFPGRFSGRQFSNSRSEMNVSTLELGDSALYLCASSLASGANVLTFGAGSRLTVL.

The V call is TRBV4-3, the J call TRBJ1-6; D not certain. Germline loops: CDR1 LGHNA, CDR2 YSLEER. The CDR3 has 16 amino acids. V lost 0 bases to trimming and J lost 14 bases, with 20 bases between them. The CDR3 DNA reads as TGCGCCAGCAGCCAAGATGTTAGGCACCCTTATCAGGCCCTCCACTTT. This translates into CASSQDVRHPYQALHF.

V and J are TRBV6-1 and TRBJ1-2, with unresolved D. The ends were cut back, 1 base at V and 5 bases at J, with 11 bases in the middle. The CDR3 loop spans 14 amino acids. CDR1 and CDR2 (germline): MNHNS, SASEGT. CDR3 in amino acids: CASSEVSTVYGYTF. CDR3 nucleotides: TGTGCCAGCAGTGAAGTTTCCACGGTTTATGGCTACACCTTC.

The chain is built from TRBV5-1 and TRBJ2-3; 11 nucleotides agree with TRBD2. The CDR3 sequence is 16 residues long. With V trimmed by 4 bases and J by 5 bases, 9 bases remained unmatched. The germline gives CDR1 SGHRS, CDR2 YFSETQ. CDR3 sequence (DNA): TGCGCCAGCAGCCCGCCTAGCGGGGGGTTGGAAGATACGCAGTATTTT. The encoded protein is CASSPPSGGLEDTQYF.

The V call is TRBV6-4, the J call TRBJ1-2; no firm D call. The ends were cut back, 2 bases at V and 1 base at J, with 5 bases in the middle. The germline CDR1 and CDR2 sequences are MRHNA and SNTAGT. The CDR3 consists of 13 residues. The DNA for the CDR3 is TGTGCCAGCAGTGACCGACTTAACTATGGCTACACCTTC. Translation gives CASSDRLNYGYTF.